Listed below are T cell receptor beta chains from one sample, sequenced in a study of blood T cell repertoires in COVID-19. Some clones are missing from TCRdb's copy, which holds only in-frame ones; the method was immunoSEQ multiplex PCR. The sample comprises about 40,000 clones, roughly 80% of which are singletons, and under 30% rests with the top ten. Input material: peripheral blood. The receptors originated from a human donor with acute or convalescent COVID-19. The donor label of this sample is uncertain. Both conserved end residues are part of each CDR3. The D gene is left open where the match is weak. Not every row has a clone size; where given, it reads once, few, many or a size class.

d_gene: TRBD1
j_gene: TRBJ1-6
v_gene: TRBV9
abundance: NA
CDR3aa: CASSVTGTENSPLHF
CDR3nt: TGTGCCAGCAGCGTAACCGGGACAGAGAATTCACCCCTCCACTTT

d_gene: NA
j_gene: TRBJ1-2
v_gene: TRBV19
abundance: NA
CDR3aa: CASTETTRDVEGYGYTF
CDR3nt: TGTGCCAGTACCGAGACGACCCGGGACGTGGAGGGCTATGGCTACACCTTC

d_gene: NA
j_gene: TRBJ1-1
v_gene: TRBV7-8
abundance: NA
CDR3aa: CASSFGTEAFF
CDR3nt: TGTGCCAGCAGCTTCGGCACTGAAGCTTTCTTT

d_gene: TRBD2
j_gene: TRBJ2-3
v_gene: TRBV11-2
abundance: NA
CDR3aa: CASSLGAGGPADTQYF
CDR3nt: TGTGCCAGCAGCTTAGGCGCGGGAGGGCCAGCAGATACGCAGTATTTT

d_gene: TRBD1
j_gene: TRBJ2-2
v_gene: TRBV7-2
abundance: NA
CDR3aa: CASSLTGADTGELFF
CDR3nt: TGTGCCAGCAGCCTAACAGGGGCCGACACCGGGGAGCTGTTTTTT

d_gene: NA
j_gene: TRBJ1-2
v_gene: TRBV4-3
abundance: NA
CDR3aa: CASSQDTDSHYGYTF
CDR3nt: TGCGCCAGCAGCCAAGACACCGACAGCCACTATGGCTACACCTTC

d_gene: NA
j_gene: TRBJ2-2
v_gene: TRBV6-2/TRBV6-3
abundance: few
CDR3aa: CASSYGAGSNTGELFF
CDR3nt: TGTGCCAGCAGTTACGGTGCGGGGAGTAACACCGGGGAGCTGTTTTTT

d_gene: NA
j_gene: TRBJ2-1
v_gene: TRBV20-1
abundance: NA
CDR3aa: CSAPQGSEQFF
CDR3nt: TGCAGTGCTCCTCAGGGAAGTGAGCAGTTCTTC

d_gene: NA
j_gene: TRBJ2-6
v_gene: TRBV9
abundance: once
CDR3aa: CASSRDPSSGANVLTF
CDR3nt: TGTGCCAGCAGTCGAGATCCGAGCTCTGGGGCCAACGTCCTGACTTTC

d_gene: NA
j_gene: TRBJ2-7
v_gene: TRBV4-1
abundance: NA
CDR3aa: CASSPFVAASYEQYF
CDR3nt: TGCGCCAGCAGCCCTTTTGTAGCGGCATCCTACGAGCAGTACTTC

d_gene: NA
j_gene: TRBJ1-1
v_gene: TRBV30
abundance: NA
CDR3aa: CAWRPQGPMNTEAFF
CDR3nt: TGTGCCTGGAGGCCCCAGGGTCCAATGAACACTGAAGCTTTCTTT

d_gene: TRBD1
j_gene: TRBJ1-2
v_gene: TRBV10-3
abundance: NA
CDR3aa: CAISDLRTGLHYGYTF
CDR3nt: TGTGCCATCAGTGATCTCAGGACAGGGCTCCACTATGGCTACACCTTC

d_gene: TRBD2
j_gene: TRBJ2-3
v_gene: TRBV7-8
abundance: NA
CDR3aa: CASSLGLAGGPLDTQYF
CDR3nt: TGTGCCAGCAGCTTAGGTTTAGCGGGAGGGCCGTTAGATACGCAGTATTTT

d_gene: NA
j_gene: TRBJ1-5
v_gene: TRBV6-2/TRBV6-3
abundance: NA
CDR3aa: CASSYGAGNQPQHF
CDR3nt: TGTGCCAGCAGTTACGGGGCGGGCAATCAGCCCCAGCATTTT

d_gene: NA
j_gene: TRBJ2-5
v_gene: TRBV24-1
abundance: NA
CDR3aa: CATSDRGIRQETQYF
CDR3nt: TGTGCCACCAGTGATAGGGGAATCCGACAAGAGACCCAGTACTTC

d_gene: NA
j_gene: TRBJ1-5
v_gene: TRBV7-2
abundance: NA
CDR3aa: CASSLVRQANQPQHF
CDR3nt: TGTGCCAGCAGCTTAGTACGGCAGGCCAATCAGCCCCAGCATTTT

d_gene: TRBD1
j_gene: TRBJ1-4
v_gene: TRBV3-1/TRBV3-2
abundance: NA
CDR3aa: CASSQWDRTTNEKLFF
CDR3nt: TGTGCCAGCAGCCAATGGGACAGAACAACTAATGAAAAACTGTTTTTT

d_gene: TRBD2
j_gene: TRBJ2-5
v_gene: TRBV11-2
abundance: once
CDR3aa: CASSLVVGSGAYEGETQYF
CDR3nt: TGTGCCAGCAGCTTAGTCGTTGGTAGCGGGGCCTACGAGGGTGAGACCCAGTACTTC

d_gene: NA
j_gene: TRBJ1-2
v_gene: TRBV7-2
abundance: NA
CDR3aa: CASSLGGDTFYGYTF
CDR3nt: TGTGCCAGCAGCTTAGGCGGGGATACCTTCTATGGCTACACCTTC

d_gene: NA
j_gene: TRBJ1-5
v_gene: TRBV28
abundance: few
CDR3aa: CASSLGQRDQPQHF
CDR3nt: TGTGCCAGCAGCCTCGGACAGAGGGATCAGCCCCAGCATTTT

d_gene: TRBD1
j_gene: TRBJ1-5
v_gene: TRBV28
abundance: NA
CDR3aa: CASMTGFSQPQHF
CDR3nt: TGTGCCAGCATGACAGGGTTTTCGCAGCCCCAGCATTTT

d_gene: TRBD1
j_gene: TRBJ1-1
v_gene: TRBV2
abundance: NA
CDR3aa: CASNGQGWAEAFF
CDR3nt: TGTGCCAGCAACGGACAGGGGTGGGCTGAAGCTTTCTTT

d_gene: NA
j_gene: TRBJ2-7
v_gene: TRBV4-2
abundance: NA
CDR3aa: CASSQLDRIEQYF
CDR3nt: TGTGCCAGCAGCCAACTCGACAGGATCGAGCAGTACTTC

d_gene: NA
j_gene: TRBJ2-5
v_gene: TRBV7-9
abundance: NA
CDR3aa: CASSLNVETQYF
CDR3nt: TGTGCCAGCAGTCTAAACGTGGAGACCCAGTACTTC

d_gene: TRBD1
j_gene: TRBJ1-1
v_gene: TRBV27
abundance: NA
CDR3aa: CASTFNDRVGTEAFF
CDR3nt: TGTGCCAGCACTTTCAATGACAGGGTCGGGACTGAAGCTTTCTTT

d_gene: NA
j_gene: TRBJ2-3
v_gene: TRBV15
abundance: NA
CDR3aa: CATSRGQGVGTDTQYF
CDR3nt: TGTGCCACCAGCAGAGGTCAAGGGGTCGGCACAGATACGCAGTATTTT

d_gene: NA
j_gene: TRBJ1-1
v_gene: TRBV28
abundance: NA
CDR3aa: CASRPPGVVTEAFF
CDR3nt: TGTGCCAGCAGACCTCCCGGGGTGGTGACTGAAGCTTTCTTT

d_gene: NA
j_gene: TRBJ1-2
v_gene: TRBV4-2
abundance: NA
CDR3aa: CASSQVGTNFYGYTF
CDR3nt: TGTGCCAGCAGCCAAGTGGGGACAAACTTTTATGGCTACACCTTC

d_gene: NA
j_gene: TRBJ2-7
v_gene: TRBV5-1
abundance: NA
CDR3aa: CASSLRGGYGYEQYF
CDR3nt: TGCGCCAGCAGCTTGAGGGGGGGCTATGGCTACGAGCAGTACTTC

d_gene: TRBD1
j_gene: TRBJ1-1
v_gene: TRBV6-6
abundance: once
CDR3aa: CASSQAQGAEAFF
CDR3nt: TGTGCCAGCAGTCAAGCCCAGGGGGCTGAAGCTTTCTTT

d_gene: NA
j_gene: TRBJ2-1
v_gene: TRBV7-2
abundance: NA
CDR3aa: CASSFLAAVSYNEQFF
CDR3nt: TGTGCCAGCAGCTTCCTTGCGGCTGTCTCCTACAATGAGCAGTTCTTC

d_gene: TRBD2
j_gene: TRBJ2-3
v_gene: TRBV30
abundance: NA
CDR3aa: CAWSVGGGARDTQYF
CDR3nt: TGTGCCTGGAGTGTAGGCGGGGGGGCGAGGGATACGCAGTATTTT

d_gene: NA
j_gene: TRBJ2-7
v_gene: TRBV9
abundance: once
CDR3aa: CASSVFAGPYEQYF
CDR3nt: TGTGCCAGCAGCGTCTTTGCAGGGCCCTACGAGCAGTACTTC

d_gene: NA
j_gene: TRBJ1-1
v_gene: TRBV5-4
abundance: once
CDR3aa: CASSSHRAQNTEAFF
CDR3nt: TGTGCCAGCAGCTCCCACAGGGCTCAGAACACTGAAGCTTTCTTT

d_gene: TRBD1
j_gene: TRBJ2-3
v_gene: TRBV7-3
abundance: NA
CDR3aa: CASSSPTGDRPSTDTQYF
CDR3nt: TGTGCCAGCAGCTCTCCCACCGGGGACAGGCCAAGCACAGATACGCAGTATTTT

d_gene: NA
j_gene: TRBJ1-2
v_gene: TRBV9
abundance: NA
CDR3aa: CASSADPDGSGYTF
CDR3nt: TGTGCCAGCAGCGCCGACCCCGACGGGTCTGGCTACACCTTC

d_gene: TRBD2
j_gene: TRBJ2-1
v_gene: TRBV6-5
abundance: NA
CDR3aa: CASSYEAGEANEQFF
CDR3nt: TGTGCCAGCAGTTACGAAGCGGGAGAAGCGAATGAGCAGTTCTTC

d_gene: TRBD1
j_gene: TRBJ1-4
v_gene: TRBV4-2
abundance: NA
CDR3aa: CASSQEGSGQGARSEKLFF
CDR3nt: TGTGCCAGCAGCCAAGAGGGCTCGGGACAGGGGGCGCGTAGTGAAAAACTGTTTTTT